This T cell receptor beta chain was profiled in a study of blood T cell repertoires in COVID-19. As for the study in general: Whether acute or convalescent, the COVID-19 samples came from the United States, Italy and Spain. T cells, B-cell-depleted T cells, or PBMCs provided the cDNA or gDNA that served as material.

V trimming: 2 bases; J trimming: 7 bases; junction bases outside the gene matches: 4. Germline V lookup: CDR1 MNHEY, CDR2 SVGAGI. CDR3 size: 13 residues. Per the original methods: Counts of nucleated cells, estimated from reference gene primer amplification, were obtained. Produced via immunoSEQ multiplex PCR; TCRdb's table is partial and in-frame only. The V and J calls and the clone size are those of that table, but D and trimming were determined from the DNA. The repertoire holds over 450,000 clones, with less than 90% as singletons. It was during active infection that Seattle patients were enrolled and then longitudinally followed. A word on this clone: The same CDR3 also results from other DNA sequences found in this sample.

Sample: peripheral blood. The clonotype originates from a woman aged 50 to 60 with COVID-19, enrolled during active disease. The chain has TRBV6-5 and TRBJ1-2, with 7 bases that match TRBD1. The CDR3 loop is CASSYTGVGGYTF. The CDR3 DNA follows: TGTGCCAGCAGTTACACAGGGGTTGGTGGCTACACCTTC.